This entry lists 31 T cell receptor beta chains sequenced from one sample in a study of CD8 T cells in Susac syndrome. Reverse transcription of about 0.5 to 1 ug RNA used random hexamers. TCRdb reprocessed the immunoSEQ multiplex PCR reads via MiXCR and lists one record per CDR3 protein. Found here are around 80,000 distinct CDR3 sequences, approximately 96% of them singletons; the top ten hold roughly 0.44%. The source material was CD8+ T cells from PBMCs. Every receptor here comes from a human donor with Susac syndrome.

The V gene is TRBV20-1, the J gene TRBJ1-1; 10 bases map to TRBD1. This CDR3 region has 13 residues. V trimming: 4 bases; J trimming: 7 bases; junction bases outside the gene matches: 6. Germline V gene sequence: CDR1 DFQATT, CDR2 SNEGSKA (reference sequence). The CDR3 bases are TGCAGTGCTACCTGGACAGGGGGTCTTGAAGCTTTCTTT. It translates to CSATWTGGLEAFF.

The rearrangement uses TRBV21-1 and TRBJ2-1; the table's D call, TRBD2, was not checked against the DNA. TRBV21-1 is a known pseudogene. The CDR3 totals 16 residues. The CDR3 is CASSKEESRLYNEQFF. The CDR3 DNA sequence: TGTGCCAGCAGCAAAGAAGAGTCCAGGCTCTACAATGAGCAGTTCTTC.

The genes are TRBV7-2 and TRBJ2-7, with 9 bases lining up with TRBD1. Germline CDR1 reads SGHTA; CDR2 reads FQGNSA. This CDR3 spans 15 amino acids. V shed 0 bases, J shed 2 bases, and the junction held 2 bases outside the gene matches. CDR3 sequence reads: CASSLAGTGPYEQYV. The CDR3 nucleotides are TGTGCCAGCAGCTTAGCTGGGACAGGGCCCTACGAGCAGTACGTC.

The chain uses TRBV6-5 and TRBJ1-2; D might be TRBD1 (6 bases). The V end lost 0 bases, the J end lost 10 bases, and 24 bases lay between the germline ends. The CDR3 has 17 residues. Looked up from germline, CDR1 is MNHEY and CDR2 is SVGAGI. CDR3: CASSYSRPEARGDHYTF. The CDR3 DNA follows: TGTGCCAGCAGTTACTCGAGACCCGAGGCAAGGGGGGATCACTACACCTTC.

The rearrangement uses TRBV6-5 and TRBJ2-1, with D uncertain. Trimming removed 0 bases at V and 8 bases at J, with 5 bases between. The CDR3 consists of 12 residues. CDR1 and CDR2 from the germline V gene are MNHEY and SVGAGI. The CDR3, as DNA: TGTGCCAGCAGTTACTCGGCCGATGAGCAGTTCTTC. As protein: CASSYSADEQFF.

The CDR3 sequence is CASSSLAELNTEAFF. In nucleotides, the CDR3 is TGTGCCAGCAGCTCCCTAGCCGAACTGAACACTGAAGCTTTCTTT. This sequence joins TRBV7-3 and TRBJ1-1; D is unclear. Germline-derived CDR1 and CDR2 are SGHTA and FQGTGA. V was cut by 4 bases and J by 0 bases, with 12 bases left in between. This CDR3 region has 15 residues.

The J gene is TRBJ2-2, the V gene TRBV20-1; D uncertain. The germline V gene has CDR1 DFQATT and CDR2 SNEGSKA (reference sequence). The CDR3 loop spans 12 amino acids. Trimming removed 5 bases at V and 6 bases at J, with 10 bases between. The CDR3 reads CSAGSLSGELFF. The CDR3, as DNA: TGCAGTGCTGGATCCCTGTCCGGGGAGCTGTTTTTT.

The CDR3 nucleotides are TGTGCCAGCTCACCACCGGACCAAGAGACCCAGTACTTC. Its protein product is CASSPPDQETQYF. V usage is TRBV18 and J usage is TRBJ2-5; D is undetermined. V was cut by 0 bases and J by 0 bases, with 2 bases left in between. The CDR3 spans 13 residues. The germline V gene encodes CDR1 KGHSH and CDR2 LQKENI.

This chain links TRBV20-1 with TRBJ2-1; no reliable D call. CDR1 and CDR2 (germline): DFQATT, SNEGSKA (reference sequence). There are 13 residues in the CDR3. The V end was cut by 3 bases, the J end by 3 bases, with 9 bases between. Here the CDR3 DNA reads TGCAGTGCTAGTGTGGTGCACTACAATGAGCAGTTCTTC. Its protein is CSASVVHYNEQFF.

The chain employs TRBV27 and TRBJ2-7; a weak D match, TRBD1 (6 bases). The CDR3 has 14 amino acids. Trimming removed 3 bases at V and 6 bases at J, with 15 bases between. The germline V gene encodes CDR1 MNHEY and CDR2 SMNVEV (reference sequence). Here the CDR3 reads CASSLENRAREQYF. In nucleotides, the CDR3 is TGTGCCAGCAGTTTGGAAAACAGGGCGCGCGAGCAGTACTTC.

V and J are TRBV20-1 and TRBJ2-7; D is unclear. The V and J ends lost 7 bases and 2 bases respectively, with 12 bases between them. This CDR3 region has 12 residues. Germline lookup yields CDR1 DFQATT and CDR2 SNEGSKA (reference sequence). The CDR3 spells CSVPRKAYEQYF. Written as DNA, the CDR3 is TGCAGTGTCCCCCGGAAGGCCTACGAGCAGTACTTC.

The chain recombines TRBV5-1 with TRBJ2-1; 12 nucleotides line up with TRBD2. The CDR3 runs to 15 residues. CDR1 is SGHRS and CDR2 is YFSETQ in the germline V gene. Losses at the gene ends were 9 bases for V and 4 bases for J; bases not matched to a gene: 8. CDR3: CATTTGLAGYNEQFF. Here the CDR3 DNA reads TGCGCCACCACAACCGGACTAGCGGGGTACAATGAGCAGTTCTTC.

The CDR3 region has the DNA TGTGCCAGCACCCTAAGTTGGGATACGCAGTATTTT. Translation: CASTLSWDTQYF. This rearrangement joins TRBV7-8 to TRBJ2-3; D uncertain. Looked up from germline, CDR1 is SGHVS and CDR2 is FQNEAQ. The CDR3 is 12 amino acids. Trimming cost V 7 bases and J 6 bases, with 11 bases left between them. Together with reference TRBV7-8 and TRBJ2-3, the CDR3 gives the full variable domain: GAGVSQSPRYKVAKRGQDVALRCDPISGHVSLFWYQQALGQGPEFLTYFQNEAQLDKSGLPSDRFFAERPEGSVSTLKIQRTQQEDSAVYLCASTLSWDTQYFGPGTRLTVL.

The V call is TRBV2, the J call TRBJ2-6; D is tentatively TRBD1 or TRBD2 (5 bases each). There are 15 residues in the CDR3. The V and J ends lost 7 bases and 2 bases respectively, with 12 bases between them. From germline, CDR1 is SNHLY and CDR2 FYNNEI. CDR3 nucleotide sequence: TGTGCCAGCACCGGGACGGCAGCTGGGGCCAACGTCCTGACTTTC. Translating gives CASTGTAAGANVLTF.

The count of this clonotype is one. The chain is built from TRBV30 and TRBJ2-7; no clear D. In germline, CDR1 is GTSNPN, CDR2 SVGIG (reference sequence). The CDR3 is made up of 10 amino acids. The V and J ends lost 1 base and 2 bases respectively, with 0 bases between them. CDR3 in DNA: TGTGCCTGGAGTGCCTACGAGCAGTACTTC. As protein: CAWSAYEQYF.

This clonotype was seen a few times. The J gene is TRBJ1-5, the V gene TRBV7-2; D perhaps matches TRBD1 (5 bases). The CDR3 has 14 amino acids. Per germline, CDR1 SGHTA and CDR2 FQGNSA. The V and J ends lost 1 base and 5 bases respectively, with 9 bases between them. As DNA, the CDR3 is TGTGCCAGCAGCTTAGGGCAGGGTGATCAGCCCCAGCATTTT. Translation: CASSLGQGDQPQHF.

This chain joins TRBV4-3 and TRBJ2-3; a possible D gene is TRBD2 (6 bases). Germline lookup yields CDR1 LGHNA and CDR2 YSLEER. This CDR3 has 16 amino acids. Trimming stripped 1 base from V and 5 bases from J, with 16 bases between. CDR3 in DNA: TGCGCCAGCAGCCAAGCGGGACTTTCCACAGGAGATACGCAGTATTTT. Translation gives CASSQAGLSTGDTQYF.

The gene calls are TRBV6-6 and TRBJ2-7; TRBD1 matches 7 bases. Germline CDR1 is MNHNY and CDR2 is SVGAGI (reference sequence). Trimming at V came to 0 bases and at J to 4 bases, leaving 0 bases not matched to a gene. This CDR3 spans 13 amino acids. Written as DNA, the CDR3 is TGTGCCAGCAGTTACTCACAGGGGTACGAGCAGTACGTC. Amino acid sequence: CASSYSQGYEQYV.

The chain is built from TRBV28 and TRBJ1-5, with D possibly matching TRBD1 (5 bases). CDR3 length: 14 residues. Trimming removed 1 base from V and 2 bases from J, with 6 bases in between. Germline CDR1 and CDR2: MDHEN and SYDVKM. The CDR3: CASSLSRGNQPQHF. CDR3 in DNA: TGTGCCAGCAGTTTATCCAGGGGCAATCAGCCCCAGCATTTT.

Worth noting for this clonotype: Since no conserved phenylalanine or tryptophan closes the CDR3, a read error is the likely cause. The DNA is omitted, as the CDR3 cannot be located on it reliably, and the CDR3 follows TCRdb's listing. CDR3 protein: CASSLALAYGTSEI. The gene calls are TRBV7-2 and TRBJ2-7; the table's TRBD2 call for D was not verified on the DNA. 14 amino acids form the CDR3, both terminal residues included. CDR1 is SGHTA and CDR2 is FQGNSA in the germline V gene.

The V call is TRBV6-4, the J call TRBJ2-1; 8 bases match TRBD1. Germline CDR1 is MRHNA and CDR2 is SNTAGT. V was clipped by 4 bases and J by 2 bases; unmatched bases: 4. The CDR3 length is 15 residues. CDR3 in amino acids: CASSGGDRPYNEQFF. Written as DNA, the CDR3 is TGTGCCAGCAGTGGGGGGGACAGGCCCTACAATGAGCAGTTCTTC.

This clonotype showed up just once. This sequence joins TRBV20-1 and TRBJ1-5, with D tentatively TRBD1 (6 bases). Germline V gene sequence: CDR1 DFQATT, CDR2 SNEGSKA (reference sequence). Trimming pared 6 bases from V and 2 bases from J, leaving 14 bases between. The CDR3 length is 14 residues. DNA for the CDR3: TGCAGTGCCCAAGGGGGTACGCGCAATCAGCCCCAGCATTTT. Its translation is CSAQGGTRNQPQHF.

The gene calls are TRBV4-3 and TRBJ2-5; 8 bases agree with TRBD1. Germline CDR1 and CDR2: LGHNA and YSLEER. The CDR3 is 15 amino acids. Trimming cost V 4 bases and J 1 base; bases outside gene matches: 5. This CDR3 reads CASSPGGTGQETQYF. CDR3 sequence (DNA): TGCGCCAGCAGCCCCGGAGGGACAGGCCAAGAGACCCAGTACTTC.

V gene TRBV27 combines with J gene TRBJ1-1, with 11 bases aligning to TRBD1. Germline CDR1 reads MNHEY; CDR2 reads SMNVEV (reference sequence). V lost 5 bases, J lost 2 bases, and 7 bases stayed unmatched. The CDR3 spans 16 residues. The CDR3 protein is CASSPPGTGGNTEAFF. CDR3 DNA sequence: TGTGCCAGCAGTCCCCCCGGGACAGGGGGAAACACTGAAGCTTTCTTT.

This clonotype was seen just once. The chain couples TRBV25-1 to TRBJ2-3; D may match TRBD1 or TRBD2 (5 bases each). Between the trimmed V and J ends, which lost 3 bases and 3 bases, there was a span of 16 bases. CDR3 length: 16 residues. From germline, CDR1 is MGHDK and CDR2 SYGVNS. The CDR3 DNA follows: TGTGCCAGCAGTGATGGTGGGACGGGGAGAACAGATACGCAGTATTTT. It encodes CASSDGGTGRTDTQYF.

V is TRBV29-1 and J is TRBJ2-1; 11 bases agree with TRBD2. Losses at the gene ends were 4 bases for V and 6 bases for J; bases not matched to a gene: 8. The germline CDR1 and CDR2 sequences are SQVTM and ANQGSEA. The CDR3 contains 15 residues. The DNA for the CDR3 is TGCAGCGTTGTGAACGGGACTAGCGGACCCAATGAGCAGTTCTTC. This encodes CSVVNGTSGPNEQFF.

The genes are TRBV20-1 and TRBJ1-2; D uncertain. Germline V gene lookup returns CDR1 DFQATT and CDR2 SNEGSKA (reference sequence). This CDR3 is 11 amino acids long. Trimming cost V 3 bases and J 4 bases, with 6 bases left between them. In DNA, the CDR3 is TGCAGTGCTAGGCAGAGCTATGGCTACACCTTC. Translating it yields CSARQSYGYTF.

The chain is built from TRBV14 and TRBJ2-7; a possible D gene is TRBD2 (5 bases). This CDR3 contains 14 residues. Trimming cost V 4 bases and J 3 bases, with 13 bases left between them. CDR1 is SGHDN and CDR2 is FVKESK in the germline V gene. The CDR3 sequence is CASSPSGSFYEQYF. The CDR3 nucleotides are TGTGCCAGCAGCCCATCGGGGAGTTTCTACGAGCAGTACTTC.

This chain links TRBV7-2 with TRBJ1-1; D uncertain. The V gene's germline CDR1 is SGHTA and CDR2 FQGNSA. There are 14 residues in the CDR3. V was shortened by 1 base and J by 1 base, with 7 bases between the two germline ends. The CDR3 coding sequence is TGTGCCAGCAGCTTAGGGCCGAGGAACACTGAAGCTTTCTTT. Translated, it gives CASSLGPRNTEAFF.

The chain carries TRBV6-2 or TRBV6-3 and TRBJ2-7, with 7 bases matching TRBD2. The CDR3 extends over 15 amino acids. Trimming took 5 bases from V and 0 from J; bases not matched to a gene: 7. Germline V CDR1 and CDR2: MNHEY, SVGEGT. The CDR3 region has the DNA TGTGCCAGCAGTAGAGAGCGGGGACTCTCCTACGAGCAGTACTTC. Translated, it gives CASSRERGLSYEQYF.

The J gene is TRBJ1-2, the V gene TRBV25-1; D call uncertain. Germline-derived CDR1 and CDR2 are MGHDK and SYGVNS. The V and J ends lost 5 bases and 5 bases respectively, with 18 bases between them. This CDR3 has 15 amino acids. CDR3 protein: CASSSWTRGSYGYTF. For the CDR3, the DNA is TGTGCCAGCAGTTCCTGGACCCGAGGGTCGTATGGCTACACCTTC.